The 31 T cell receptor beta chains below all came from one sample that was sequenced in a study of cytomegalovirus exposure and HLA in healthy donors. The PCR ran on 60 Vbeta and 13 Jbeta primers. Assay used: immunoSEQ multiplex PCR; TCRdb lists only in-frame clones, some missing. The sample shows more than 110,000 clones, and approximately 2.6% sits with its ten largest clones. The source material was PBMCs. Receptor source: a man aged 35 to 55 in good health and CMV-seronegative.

This CDR3 reads CASRPVTTLNTEAFF. In DNA form, the CDR3 reads TGTGCCAGCAGGCCTGTGACAACCTTGAACACTGAAGCTTTCTTT. The V call is TRBV6-6, the J call TRBJ1-1; D is unclear. V lost 6 bases to trimming and J lost 0 bases, with 14 bases between them. Germline CDR1 reads MNHNY; CDR2 reads SVGAGI (reference sequence). CDR3 length equals 15 residues.

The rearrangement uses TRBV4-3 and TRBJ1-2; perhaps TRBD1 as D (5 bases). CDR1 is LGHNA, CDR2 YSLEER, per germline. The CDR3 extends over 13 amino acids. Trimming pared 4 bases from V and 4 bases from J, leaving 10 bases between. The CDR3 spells CASSPRGSYGYTF. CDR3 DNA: TGCGCCAGCAGCCCTAGGGGTAGCTATGGCTACACCTTC.

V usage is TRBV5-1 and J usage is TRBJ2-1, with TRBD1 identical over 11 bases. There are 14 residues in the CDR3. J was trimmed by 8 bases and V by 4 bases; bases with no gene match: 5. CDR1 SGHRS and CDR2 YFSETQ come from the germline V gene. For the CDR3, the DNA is TGCGCCAGCAGCAACAGGACAGGGGGCTATGAGCAGTTCTTC. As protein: CASSNRTGGYEQFF. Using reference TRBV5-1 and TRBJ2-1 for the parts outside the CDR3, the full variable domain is KAGVTQTPRYLIKTRGQQVTLSCSPISGHRSVSWYQQTPGQGLQFLFEYFSETQRNKGNFPGRFSGRQFSNSRSEMNVSTLELGDSALYLCASSNRTGGYEQFFGPGTRLTVL.

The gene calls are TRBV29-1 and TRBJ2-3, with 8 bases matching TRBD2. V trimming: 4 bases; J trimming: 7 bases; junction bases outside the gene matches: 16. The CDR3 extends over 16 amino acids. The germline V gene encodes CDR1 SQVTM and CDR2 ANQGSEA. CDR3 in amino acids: CSVAFRLAGLVNTQYF. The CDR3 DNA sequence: TGCAGCGTTGCCTTTAGGTTAGCGGGGTTGGTTAATACGCAGTATTTT.

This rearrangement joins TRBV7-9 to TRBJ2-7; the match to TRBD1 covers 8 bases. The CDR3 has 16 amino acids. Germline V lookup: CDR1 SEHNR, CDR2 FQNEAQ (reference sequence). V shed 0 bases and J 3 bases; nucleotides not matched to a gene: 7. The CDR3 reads CASSLAQAGGLYEQYF. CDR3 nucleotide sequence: TGTGCCAGCAGCTTAGCGCAGGCAGGGGGCCTCTACGAGCAGTACTTC.

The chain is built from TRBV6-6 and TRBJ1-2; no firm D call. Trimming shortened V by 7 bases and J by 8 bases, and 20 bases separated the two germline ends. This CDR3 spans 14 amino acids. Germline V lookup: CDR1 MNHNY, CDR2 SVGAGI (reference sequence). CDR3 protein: CASTPVTALKGYTF. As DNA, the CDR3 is TGTGCCAGCACCCCCGTAACTGCACTTAAGGGCTACACCTTC.

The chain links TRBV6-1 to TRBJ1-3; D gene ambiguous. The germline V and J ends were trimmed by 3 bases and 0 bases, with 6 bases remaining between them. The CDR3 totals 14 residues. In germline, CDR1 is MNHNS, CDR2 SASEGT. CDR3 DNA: TGTGCCAGCAGTGACCCCGGCTCTGGAAACACCATATATTTT. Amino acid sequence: CASSDPGSGNTIYF.

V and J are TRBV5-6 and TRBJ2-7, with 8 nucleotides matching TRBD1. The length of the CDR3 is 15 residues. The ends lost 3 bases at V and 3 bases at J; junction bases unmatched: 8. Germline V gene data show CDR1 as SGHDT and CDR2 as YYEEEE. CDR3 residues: CASSSRQGKDYEQYF. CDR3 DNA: TGTGCCAGCAGCTCGCGACAGGGGAAGGACTACGAGCAGTACTTC.

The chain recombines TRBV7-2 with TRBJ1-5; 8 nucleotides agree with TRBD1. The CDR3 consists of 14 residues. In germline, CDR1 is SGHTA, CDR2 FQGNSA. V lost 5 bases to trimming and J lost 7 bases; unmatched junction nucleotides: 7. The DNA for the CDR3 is TGTGCCAGCAGCGGACAGGGCATGGGGCAGCCCCAGCATTTT. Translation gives CASSGQGMGQPQHF.

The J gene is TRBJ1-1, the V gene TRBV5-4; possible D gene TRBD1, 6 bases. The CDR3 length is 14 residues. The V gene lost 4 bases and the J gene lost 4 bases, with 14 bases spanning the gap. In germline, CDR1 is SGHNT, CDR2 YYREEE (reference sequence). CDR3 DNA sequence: TGTGCCAGCAGCCGAATACAGGGTGGCACTGAAGCTTTCTTT. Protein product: CASSRIQGGTEAFF. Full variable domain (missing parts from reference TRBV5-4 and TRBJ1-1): ETGVTQSPTHLIKTRGQQVTLRCSSQSGHNTVSWYQQALGQGPQFIFQYYREEENGRGNFPPRFSGLQFPNYSSELNVNALELDDSALYLCASSRIQGGTEAFFGQGTRLTVV.

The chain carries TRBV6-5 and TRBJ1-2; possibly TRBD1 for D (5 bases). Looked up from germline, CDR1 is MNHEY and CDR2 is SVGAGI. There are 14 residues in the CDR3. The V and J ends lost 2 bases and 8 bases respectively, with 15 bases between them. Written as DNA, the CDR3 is TGTGCCAGCAGTTACATCGACCGCCCAGGGGGCTACACCTTC. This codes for CASSYIDRPGGYTF.

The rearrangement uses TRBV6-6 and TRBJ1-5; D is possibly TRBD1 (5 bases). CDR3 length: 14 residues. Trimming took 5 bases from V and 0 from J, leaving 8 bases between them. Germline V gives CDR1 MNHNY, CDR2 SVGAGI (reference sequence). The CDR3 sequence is CASSPGGSNQPQHF. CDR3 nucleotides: TGTGCCAGCAGTCCCGGGGGTAGCAATCAGCCCCAGCATTTT.

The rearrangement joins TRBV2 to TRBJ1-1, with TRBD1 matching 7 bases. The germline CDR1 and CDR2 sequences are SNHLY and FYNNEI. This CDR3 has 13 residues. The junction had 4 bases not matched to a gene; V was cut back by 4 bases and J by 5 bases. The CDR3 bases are TGTGCCAGCAGTGTCCAGGGGGGTACTGAAGCTTTCTTT. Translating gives CASSVQGGTEAFF.

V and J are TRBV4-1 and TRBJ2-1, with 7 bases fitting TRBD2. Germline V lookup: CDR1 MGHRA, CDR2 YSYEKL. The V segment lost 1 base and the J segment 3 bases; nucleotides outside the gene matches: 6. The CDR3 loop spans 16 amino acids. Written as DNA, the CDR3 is TGCGCCAGCAGCCAAGGGGGGTCTAGCGGCTACAATGAGCAGTTCTTC. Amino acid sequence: CASSQGGSSGYNEQFF.

In DNA form, the CDR3 reads TGTGCCAGCAGTTCCGGGGACGGGAGGAACTATGGCTACACCTTC. Translated: CASSSGDGRNYGYTF. The rearrangement links TRBV27 to TRBJ1-2, with D possibly TRBD1 on 5 matching bases. The CDR3 consists of 15 residues. The V gene lost 4 bases and the J gene lost 2 bases, with 14 bases spanning the gap. The germline V gene has CDR1 MNHEY and CDR2 SMNVEV (reference sequence).

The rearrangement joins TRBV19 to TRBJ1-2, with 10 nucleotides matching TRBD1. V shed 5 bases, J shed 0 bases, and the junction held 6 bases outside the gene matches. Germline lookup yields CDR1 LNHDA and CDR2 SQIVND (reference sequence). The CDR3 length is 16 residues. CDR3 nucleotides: TGTGCCAGTAGTCCACCGGGACAGGGGACTAACTATGGCTACACCTTC. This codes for CASSPPGQGTNYGYTF.

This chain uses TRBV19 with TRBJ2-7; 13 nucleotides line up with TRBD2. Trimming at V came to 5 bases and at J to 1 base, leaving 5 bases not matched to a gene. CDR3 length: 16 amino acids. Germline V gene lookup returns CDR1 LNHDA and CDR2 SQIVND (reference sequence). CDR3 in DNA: TGTGCCAGTAGTCCACCGGGACTAGCGGGGTCCTACGAGCAGTACTTC. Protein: CASSPPGLAGSYEQYF.

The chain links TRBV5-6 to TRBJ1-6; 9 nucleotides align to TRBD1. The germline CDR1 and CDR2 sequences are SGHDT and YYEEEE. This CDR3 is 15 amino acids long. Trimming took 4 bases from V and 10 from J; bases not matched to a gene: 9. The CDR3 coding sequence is TGTGCCAGCAGCCTGGCCGGGACAGGGAACTCACCCCTCCACTTT. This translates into CASSLAGTGNSPLHF.

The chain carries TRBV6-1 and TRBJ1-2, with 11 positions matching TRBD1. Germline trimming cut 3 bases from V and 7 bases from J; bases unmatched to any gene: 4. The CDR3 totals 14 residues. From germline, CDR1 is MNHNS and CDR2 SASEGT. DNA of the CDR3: TGTGCCAGCAGTGAGGGACAGGGGGAAGGTGGCTACACCTTC. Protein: CASSEGQGEGGYTF.

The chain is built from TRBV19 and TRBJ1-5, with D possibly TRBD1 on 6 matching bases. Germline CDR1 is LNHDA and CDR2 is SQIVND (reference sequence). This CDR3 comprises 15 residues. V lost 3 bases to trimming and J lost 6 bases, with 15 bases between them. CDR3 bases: TGTGCCAGTAGTATCCGCAACAGGGCGGGTCAGCCCCAGCATTTT. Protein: CASSIRNRAGQPQHF.

The CDR3 DNA sequence: TGTGCCAGCAGCTTGGCAGCACGGGGAGATACGCAGTATTTT. This codes for CASSLAARGDTQYF. The chain links TRBV7-2 to TRBJ2-3; perhaps TRBD2 as D (5 bases). Trimming removed 3 bases at V and 5 bases at J, with 12 bases between. The CDR3 totals 14 residues. Germline loops: CDR1 SGHTA, CDR2 FQGNSA.

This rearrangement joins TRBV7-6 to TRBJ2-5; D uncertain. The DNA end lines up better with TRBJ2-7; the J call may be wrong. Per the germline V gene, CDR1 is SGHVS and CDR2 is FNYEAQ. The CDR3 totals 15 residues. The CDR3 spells CASSLAPTESYEQYF. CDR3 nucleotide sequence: TGTGCCAGCAGCTTAGCCCCGACTGAATCCTACGAGCAGTACTTC.

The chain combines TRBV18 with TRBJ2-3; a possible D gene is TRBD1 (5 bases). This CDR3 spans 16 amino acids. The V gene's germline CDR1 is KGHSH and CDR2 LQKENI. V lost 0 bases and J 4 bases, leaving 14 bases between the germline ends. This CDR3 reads CASSPPERGTADTQYF. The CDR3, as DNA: TGTGCCAGCTCACCACCGGAAAGGGGAACCGCAGATACGCAGTATTTT.

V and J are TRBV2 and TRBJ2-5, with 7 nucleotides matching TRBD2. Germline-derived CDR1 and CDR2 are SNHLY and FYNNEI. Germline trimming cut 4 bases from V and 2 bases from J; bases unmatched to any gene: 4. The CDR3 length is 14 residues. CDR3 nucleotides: TGTGCCAGCAGTGCTGTGCGGGGGCAAGAGACCCAGTACTTC. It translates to CASSAVRGQETQYF.

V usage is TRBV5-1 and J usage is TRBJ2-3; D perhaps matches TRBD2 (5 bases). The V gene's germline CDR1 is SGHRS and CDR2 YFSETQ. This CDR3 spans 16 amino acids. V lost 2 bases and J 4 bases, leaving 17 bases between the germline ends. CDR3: CASSLGLSEGADTQYF. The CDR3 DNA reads TGCGCCAGCAGCTTAGGACTTTCCGAGGGAGCAGATACGCAGTATTTT. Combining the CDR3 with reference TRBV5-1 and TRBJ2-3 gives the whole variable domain KAGVTQTPRYLIKTRGQQVTLSCSPISGHRSVSWYQQTPGQGLQFLFEYFSETQRNKGNFPGRFSGRQFSNSRSEMNVSTLELGDSALYLCASSLGLSEGADTQYFGPGTRLTVL.

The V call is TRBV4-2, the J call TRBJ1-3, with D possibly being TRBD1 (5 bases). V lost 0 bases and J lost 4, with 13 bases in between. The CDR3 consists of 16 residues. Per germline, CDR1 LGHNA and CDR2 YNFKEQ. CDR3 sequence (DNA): TGTGCCAGCAGCCAAGAGGTAGGGACTGGCGGAAACACCATATATTTT. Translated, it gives CASSQEVGTGGNTIYF.

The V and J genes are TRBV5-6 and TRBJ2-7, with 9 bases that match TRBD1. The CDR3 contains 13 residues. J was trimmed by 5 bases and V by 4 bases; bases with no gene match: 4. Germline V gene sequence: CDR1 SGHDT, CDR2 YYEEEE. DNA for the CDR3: TGTGCCAGCAGCCGGGACAGGGAGAACGAGCAGTACTTC. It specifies CASSRDRENEQYF.

The CDR3 is CASSIGTGGPSGNQPQHF. DNA for the CDR3: TGTGCCAGTAGTATTGGGACAGGGGGCCCTTCGGGCAATCAGCCCCAGCATTTT. The gene calls are TRBV19 and TRBJ1-5, with TRBD1 matching 12 bases. CDR3 length: 18 residues. Germline trimming cut 3 bases from V and 2 bases from J; bases unmatched to any gene: 8. CDR1 and CDR2 (germline): LNHDA, SQIVND (reference sequence).

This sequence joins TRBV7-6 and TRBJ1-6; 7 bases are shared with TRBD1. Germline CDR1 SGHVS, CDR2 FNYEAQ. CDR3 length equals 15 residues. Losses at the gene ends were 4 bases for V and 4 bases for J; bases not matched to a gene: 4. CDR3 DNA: TGTGCCAGCAGCTCCTCACAGGGGTATAATTCACCCCTCCACTTT. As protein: CASSSSQGYNSPLHF.

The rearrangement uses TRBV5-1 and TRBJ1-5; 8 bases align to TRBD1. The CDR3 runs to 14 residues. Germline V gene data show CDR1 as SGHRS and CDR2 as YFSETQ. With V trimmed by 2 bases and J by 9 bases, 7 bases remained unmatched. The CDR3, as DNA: TGCGCCAGCAGCTTAGGGACAGGACCAGGGCCCCAGCATTTT. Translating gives CASSLGTGPGPQHF.

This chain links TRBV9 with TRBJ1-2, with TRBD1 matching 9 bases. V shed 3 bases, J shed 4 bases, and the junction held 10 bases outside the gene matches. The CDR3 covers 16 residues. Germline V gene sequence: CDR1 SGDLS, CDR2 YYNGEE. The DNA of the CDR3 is TGTGCCAGCAGCGCGAGAACAGGGGGCGGCCCCTATGGCTACACCTTC. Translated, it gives CASSARTGGGPYGYTF. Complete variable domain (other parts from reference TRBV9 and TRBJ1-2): DSGVTQTPKHLITATGQRVTLRCSPRSGDLSVYWYQQSLDQGLQFLIQYYNGEERAKGNILERFSAQQFPDLHSELNLSSLELGDSALYFCASSARTGGGPYGYTFGSGTRLTVV.